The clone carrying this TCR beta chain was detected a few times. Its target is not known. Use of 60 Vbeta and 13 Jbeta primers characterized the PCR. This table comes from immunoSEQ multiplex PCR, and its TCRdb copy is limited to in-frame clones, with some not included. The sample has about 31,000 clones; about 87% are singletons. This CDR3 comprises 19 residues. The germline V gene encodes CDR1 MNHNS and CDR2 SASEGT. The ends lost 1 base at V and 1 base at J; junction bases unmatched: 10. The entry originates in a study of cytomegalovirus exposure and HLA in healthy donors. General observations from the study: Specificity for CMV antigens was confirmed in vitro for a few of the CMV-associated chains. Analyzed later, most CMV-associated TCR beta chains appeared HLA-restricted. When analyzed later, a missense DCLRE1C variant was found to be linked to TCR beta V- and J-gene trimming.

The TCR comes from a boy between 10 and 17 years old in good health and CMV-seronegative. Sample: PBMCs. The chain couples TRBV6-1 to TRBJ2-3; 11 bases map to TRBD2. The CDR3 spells CASSEELAGVVFGTDTQYF. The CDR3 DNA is TGTGCCAGCAGTGAAGAACTAGCGGGGGTCGTTTTCGGCACAGATACGCAGTATTTT.